The clone carrying this T cell receptor beta chain showed up just a few times. As yet, its antigen is unknown. The observed sequence ends 3 residues before the CDR3 terminus, with the missing tail filled in from the germline J gene. Between the trimmed V and J ends, which lost 2 bases and 7 bases, there was a span of 6 bases. This CDR3 has 12 residues. From germline, CDR1 is LNHDA and CDR2 SQIVND (reference sequence). Sequencing was performed with immunoSEQ multiplex PCR; in TCRdb, only in-frame clones are kept and a portion is missing. This set yields about 20,000 clones and no singletons; the top ten hold under 3%. The data stem from a study of T cell clonality in common variable immunodeficiency. Study-level points and caveats: Shared TCRbeta clones were fewer between CVID subjects than controls. Reportedly, TCR beta sequences from common variable immunodeficiency showed fewer deletions and N-nucleotide insertions.

This clonotype was obtained from a human donor with common variable immunodeficiency. The sequencing sample was made of peripheral blood mononuclear cells. The chain joins TRBV19 to TRBJ2-1; D unclear. The CDR3 loop reads CASSIRSNEQFF. The DNA read from the CDR3 is TGTGCCAGTAGTATACGGTCGAATGAG.